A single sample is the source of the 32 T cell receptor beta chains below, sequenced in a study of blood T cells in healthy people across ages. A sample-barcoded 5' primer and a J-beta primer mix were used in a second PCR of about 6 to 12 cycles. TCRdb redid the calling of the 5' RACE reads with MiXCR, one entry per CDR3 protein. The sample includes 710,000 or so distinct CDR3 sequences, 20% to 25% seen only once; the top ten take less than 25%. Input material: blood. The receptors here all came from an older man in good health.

CDR3 sequence: CASSYSGWRGQETQYF. In DNA, the CDR3 is TGTGCCAGCAGTTACTCCGGTTGGAGGGGTCAAGAGACCCAGTACTTC. The chain couples TRBV6-2 or TRBV6-3 to TRBJ2-7; D is possibly TRBD2 (6 bases). The J call may be wrong; the DNA end is better matched by TRBJ2-5. The CDR3 contains 16 residues. The germline V gene encodes CDR1 MNHEY and CDR2 SVGEGT.

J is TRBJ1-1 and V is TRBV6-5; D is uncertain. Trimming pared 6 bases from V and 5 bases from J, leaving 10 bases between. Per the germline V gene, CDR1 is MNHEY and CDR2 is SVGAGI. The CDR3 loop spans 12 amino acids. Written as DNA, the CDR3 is TGTGCCAGCAGGAGAGGGAAAACTGAAGCTTTCTTT. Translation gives CASRRGKTEAFF.

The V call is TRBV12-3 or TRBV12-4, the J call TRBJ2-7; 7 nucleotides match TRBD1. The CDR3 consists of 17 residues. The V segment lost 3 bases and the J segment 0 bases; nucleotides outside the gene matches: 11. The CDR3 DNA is TGTGCCAGCAGTTTGGCGCTAACTAGGGACAGCTCCTACGAGCAGTACTTC. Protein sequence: CASSLALTRDSSYEQYF.

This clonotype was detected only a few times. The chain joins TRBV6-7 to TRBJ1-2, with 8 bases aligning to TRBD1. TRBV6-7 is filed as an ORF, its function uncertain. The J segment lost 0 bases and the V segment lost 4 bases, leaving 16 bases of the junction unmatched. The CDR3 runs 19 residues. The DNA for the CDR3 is TGTGCCAGCAGTTCCTTACCCCCATTTTTGGACAGGGCTAACTATGGCTACACCTTC. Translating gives CASSSLPPFLDRANYGYTF.

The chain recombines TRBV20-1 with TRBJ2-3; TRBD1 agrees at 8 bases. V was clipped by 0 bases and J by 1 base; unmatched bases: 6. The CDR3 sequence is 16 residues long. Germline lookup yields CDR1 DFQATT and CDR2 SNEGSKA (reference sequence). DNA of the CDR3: TGCAGTGCTAGAGATCCCGGACAGGGAGGCACAGATACGCAGTATTTT. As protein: CSARDPGQGGTDTQYF.

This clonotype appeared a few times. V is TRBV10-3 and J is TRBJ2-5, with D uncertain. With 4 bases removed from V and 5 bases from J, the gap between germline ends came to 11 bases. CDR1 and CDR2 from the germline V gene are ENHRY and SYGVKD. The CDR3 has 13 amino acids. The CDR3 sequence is CAISGGVGETQYF. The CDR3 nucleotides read TGTGCCATCAGTGGTGGGGTCGGGGAGACCCAGTACTTC.

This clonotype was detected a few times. CDR3 DNA sequence: TGTGCCATGGGCGGGTCAAAAGATACGCAGTATTTT. Its protein product is CAMGGSKDTQYF. V usage is TRBV10-3 and J usage is TRBJ2-3; tentative D call: TRBD2 (5 bases). Per the germline V gene, CDR1 is ENHRY and CDR2 is SYGVKD. The CDR3 length is 12 residues. V was trimmed by 9 bases and J by 5 bases, leaving 12 bases between them.

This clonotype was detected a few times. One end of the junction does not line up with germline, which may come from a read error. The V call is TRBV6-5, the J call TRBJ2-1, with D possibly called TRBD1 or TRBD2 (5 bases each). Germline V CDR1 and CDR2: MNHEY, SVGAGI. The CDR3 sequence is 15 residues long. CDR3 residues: CASSRGVRTYNEQFF. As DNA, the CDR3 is TGTGCCAGCAGCCGAGGGGTAAGGACCTACAATGAGCAGTTCTTT.

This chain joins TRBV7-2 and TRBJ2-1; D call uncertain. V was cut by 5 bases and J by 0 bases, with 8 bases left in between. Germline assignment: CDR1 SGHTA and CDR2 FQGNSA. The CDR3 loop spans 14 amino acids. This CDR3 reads CASSPEYSYNEQFF. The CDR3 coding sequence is TGTGCCAGCAGCCCGGAATACTCCTACAATGAGCAGTTCTTC.

The CDR3 DNA sequence: TGCAGCGTTAGCGAGGATCTAGAGACCCAGTACTTC. This encodes CSVSEDLETQYF. The chain links TRBV29-1 to TRBJ2-5; D unresolved. The germline CDR1 and CDR2 sequences are SQVTM and ANQGSEA. V was trimmed by 5 bases and J by 4 bases, leaving 11 bases between them. This CDR3 is built from 12 residues.

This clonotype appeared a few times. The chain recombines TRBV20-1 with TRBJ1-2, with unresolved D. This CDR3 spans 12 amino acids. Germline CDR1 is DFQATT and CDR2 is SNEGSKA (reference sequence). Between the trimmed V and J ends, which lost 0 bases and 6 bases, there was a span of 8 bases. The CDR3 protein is CSARDLRDGYTF. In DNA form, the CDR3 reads TGCAGTGCTAGAGATCTGCGGGATGGCTACACCTTC.

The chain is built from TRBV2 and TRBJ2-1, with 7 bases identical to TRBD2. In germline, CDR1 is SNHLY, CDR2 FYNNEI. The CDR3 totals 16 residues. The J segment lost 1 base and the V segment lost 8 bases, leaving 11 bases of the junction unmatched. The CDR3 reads CASFGGSRWSYNEQFF. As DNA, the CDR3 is TGTGCCAGCTTTGGCGGGAGTCGTTGGTCCTACAATGAGCAGTTCTTC. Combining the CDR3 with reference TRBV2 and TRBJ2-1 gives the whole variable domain EPEVTQTPSHQVTQMGQEVILRCVPISNHLYFYWYRQILGQKVEFLVSFYNNEISEKSEIFDDQFSVERPDGSNFTLKIRSTKLEDSAMYFCASFGGSRWSYNEQFFGPGTRLTVL.

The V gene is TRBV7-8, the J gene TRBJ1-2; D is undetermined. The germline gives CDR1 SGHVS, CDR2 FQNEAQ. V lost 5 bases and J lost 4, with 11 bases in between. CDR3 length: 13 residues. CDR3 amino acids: CASSPTQSYGYTF. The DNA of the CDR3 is TGTGCCAGCAGCCCCACGCAAAGCTATGGCTACACCTTC.

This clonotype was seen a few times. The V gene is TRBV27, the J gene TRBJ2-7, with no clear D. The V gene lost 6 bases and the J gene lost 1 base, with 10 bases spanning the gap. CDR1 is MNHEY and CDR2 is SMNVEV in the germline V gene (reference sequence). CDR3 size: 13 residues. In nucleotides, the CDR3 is TGTGCCAGCAGCCGAATGACATCCTACGAGCAGTACTTC. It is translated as CASSRMTSYEQYF.

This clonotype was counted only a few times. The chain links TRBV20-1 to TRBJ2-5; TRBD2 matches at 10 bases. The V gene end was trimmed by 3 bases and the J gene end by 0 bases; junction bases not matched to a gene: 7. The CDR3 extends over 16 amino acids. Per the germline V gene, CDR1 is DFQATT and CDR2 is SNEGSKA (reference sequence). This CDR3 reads CSASGTSGVYQETQYF. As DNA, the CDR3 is TGCAGTGCTAGCGGAACTAGCGGGGTTTACCAAGAGACCCAGTACTTC.

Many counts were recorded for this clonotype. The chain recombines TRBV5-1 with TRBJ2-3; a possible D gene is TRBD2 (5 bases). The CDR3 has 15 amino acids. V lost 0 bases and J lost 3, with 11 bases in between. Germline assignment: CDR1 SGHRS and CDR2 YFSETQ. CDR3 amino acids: CASSLGTGITDTQYF. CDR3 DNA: TGCGCCAGCAGCTTGGGCACGGGGATAACAGATACGCAGTATTTT. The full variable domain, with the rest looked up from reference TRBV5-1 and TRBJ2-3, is KAGVTQTPRYLIKTRGQQVTLSCSPISGHRSVSWYQQTPGQGLQFLFEYFSETQRNKGNFPGRFSGRQFSNSRSEMNVSTLELGDSALYLCASSLGTGITDTQYFGPGTRLTVL.

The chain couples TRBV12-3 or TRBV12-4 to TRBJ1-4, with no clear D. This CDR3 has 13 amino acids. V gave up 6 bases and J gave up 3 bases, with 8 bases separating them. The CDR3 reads CASSPHPNEKLFF. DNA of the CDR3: TGTGCCAGCAGCCCGCACCCTAATGAAAAACTGTTTTTT.

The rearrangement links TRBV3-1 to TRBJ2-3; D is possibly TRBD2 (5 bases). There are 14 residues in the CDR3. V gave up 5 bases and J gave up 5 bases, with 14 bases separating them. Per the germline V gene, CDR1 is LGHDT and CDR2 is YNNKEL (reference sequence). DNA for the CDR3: TGTGCCAGCAGCTCCGAGGACTGGGAAGATACGCAGTATTTT. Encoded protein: CASSSEDWEDTQYF.

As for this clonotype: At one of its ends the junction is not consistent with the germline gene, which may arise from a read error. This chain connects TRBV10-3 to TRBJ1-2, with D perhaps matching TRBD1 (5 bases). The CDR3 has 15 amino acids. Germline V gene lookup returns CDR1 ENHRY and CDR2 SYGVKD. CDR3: CAISESGLNNHGYTF. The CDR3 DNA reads TGTGCCATCAGTGAGTCGGGACTGAATAACCATGGCTACACCTTC.

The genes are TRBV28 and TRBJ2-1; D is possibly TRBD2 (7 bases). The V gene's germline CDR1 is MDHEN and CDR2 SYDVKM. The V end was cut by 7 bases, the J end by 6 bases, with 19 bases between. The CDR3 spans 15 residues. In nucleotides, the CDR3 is TGTGCCAGCACGAGGGGGGGCTCCCATTCCAATGAGCAGTTCTTC. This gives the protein CASTRGGSHSNEQFF.

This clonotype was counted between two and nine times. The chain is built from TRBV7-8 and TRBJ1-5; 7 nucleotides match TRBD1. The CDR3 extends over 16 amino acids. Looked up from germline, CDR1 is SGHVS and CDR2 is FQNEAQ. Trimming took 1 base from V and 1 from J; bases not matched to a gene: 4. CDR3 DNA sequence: TGTGCCAGCAGCTTAGGCGCGGGACAGAGCAATCAGCCCCAGCATTTT. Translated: CASSLGAGQSNQPQHF.

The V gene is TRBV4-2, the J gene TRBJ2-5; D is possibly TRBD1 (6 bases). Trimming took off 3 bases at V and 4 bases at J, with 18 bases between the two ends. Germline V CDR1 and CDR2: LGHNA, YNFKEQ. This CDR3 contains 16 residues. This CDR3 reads CASSHTGKREGETQYF. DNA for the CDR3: TGTGCCAGCAGCCATACAGGGAAGAGAGAGGGAGAGACCCAGTACTTC.

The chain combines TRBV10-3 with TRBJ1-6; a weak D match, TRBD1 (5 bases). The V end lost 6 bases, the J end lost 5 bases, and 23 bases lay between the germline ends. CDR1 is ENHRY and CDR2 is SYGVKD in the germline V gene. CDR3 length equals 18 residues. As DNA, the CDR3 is TGTGCCATCAGGGCGGCAGGGAGCCATCACATTGATAATTCACCCCTCCACTTT. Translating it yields CAIRAAGSHHIDNSPLHF.

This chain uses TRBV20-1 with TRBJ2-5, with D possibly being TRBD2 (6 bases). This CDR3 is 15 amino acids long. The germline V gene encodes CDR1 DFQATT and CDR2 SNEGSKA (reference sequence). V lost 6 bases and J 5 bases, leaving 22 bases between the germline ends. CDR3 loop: CSARPWAGREETQYF. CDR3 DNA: TGCAGTGCCAGGCCCTGGGCGGGAAGGGAGGAGACCCAGTACTTC.

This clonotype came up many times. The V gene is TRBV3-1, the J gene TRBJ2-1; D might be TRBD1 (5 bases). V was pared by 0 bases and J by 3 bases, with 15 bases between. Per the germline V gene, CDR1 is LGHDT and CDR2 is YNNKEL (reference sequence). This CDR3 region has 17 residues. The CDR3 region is CASSQDQGFSNYNEQFF. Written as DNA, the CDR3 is TGTGCCAGCAGCCAAGATCAGGGCTTTTCGAACTACAATGAGCAGTTCTTC.

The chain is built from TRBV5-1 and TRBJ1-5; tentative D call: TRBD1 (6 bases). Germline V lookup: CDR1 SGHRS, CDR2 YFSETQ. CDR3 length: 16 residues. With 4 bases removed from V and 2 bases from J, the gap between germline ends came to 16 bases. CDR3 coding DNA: TGCGCCAGCAGCCCCATACCGGGACAAGGCAATCAGCCCCAGCATTTT. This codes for CASSPIPGQGNQPQHF.

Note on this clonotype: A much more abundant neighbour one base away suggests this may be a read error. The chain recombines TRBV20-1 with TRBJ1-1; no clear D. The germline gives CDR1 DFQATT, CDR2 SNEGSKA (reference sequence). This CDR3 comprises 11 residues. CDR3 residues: CSVRDGVEAFF. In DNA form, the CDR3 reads TGCAGTGTTAGAGACGGGGTAGAAGCTTTCTTT.

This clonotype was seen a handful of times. The chain's CDR3 is CAISWGGEETQYF. CDR3 DNA: TGTGCCATCAGCTGGGGGGGTGAAGAGACCCAGTACTTC. The rearrangement joins TRBV10-3 to TRBJ2-5, with TRBD2 identical over 7 bases. After removal of 6 bases from V and 3 bases from J, the junction contained 4 bases not matched to a gene. The CDR3 is 13 residues long. From germline, CDR1 is ENHRY and CDR2 SYGVKD.

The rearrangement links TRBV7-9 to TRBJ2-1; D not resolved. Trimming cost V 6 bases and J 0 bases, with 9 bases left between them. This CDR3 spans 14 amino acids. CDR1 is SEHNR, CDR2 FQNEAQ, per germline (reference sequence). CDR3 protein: CASSAYSSYNEQFF. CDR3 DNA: TGTGCCAGCAGTGCTTACAGCTCCTACAATGAGCAGTTCTTC.

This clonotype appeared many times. The CDR3 bases are TGTGCCAGCAGCAGGTACATGAACACTGAAGCTTTCTTT. This sequence encodes CASSRYMNTEAFF. This chain uses TRBV7-2 with TRBJ1-1; no clear D. Germline V lookup: CDR1 SGHTA, CDR2 FQGNSA. V was clipped by 5 bases and J by 0 bases, with 7 bases between them. CDR3 length equals 13 residues. Based on the CDR3 plus reference TRBV7-2 and TRBJ1-1, the full variable domain is GAGVSQSPSNKVTEKGKDVELRCDPISGHTALYWYRQSLGQGLEFLIYFQGNSAPDKSGLPSDRFSAERTGGSVSTLTIQRTQQEDSAVYLCASSRYMNTEAFFGQGTRLTVV.

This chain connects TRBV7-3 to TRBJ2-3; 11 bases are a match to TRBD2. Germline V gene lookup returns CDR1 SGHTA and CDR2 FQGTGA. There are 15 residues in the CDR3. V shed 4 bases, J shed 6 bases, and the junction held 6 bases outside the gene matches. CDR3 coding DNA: TGTGCCAGCAGCTCGACTAGCGGGAAATGGGATACGCAGTATTTT. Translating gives CASSSTSGKWDTQYF.

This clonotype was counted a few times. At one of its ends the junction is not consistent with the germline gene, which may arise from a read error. CDR3 DNA sequence: TGCGCCAGCAGCTTGGCCGTCGGGACTAGCAAAGATACGCAGTATTTT. As protein: CASSLAVGTSKDTQYF. The V gene is TRBV5-1, the J gene TRBJ2-3; TRBD2 matches 9 bases. CDR1 SGHRS and CDR2 YFSETQ come from the germline V gene. The length of the CDR3 is 16 residues. Together with reference TRBV5-1 and TRBJ2-3, the CDR3 gives the full variable domain: KAGVTQTPRYLIKTRGQQVTLSCSPISGHRSVSWYQQTPGQGLQFLFEYFSETQRNKGNFPGRFSGRQFSNSRSEMNVSTLELGDSALYLCASSLAVGTSKDTQYFGPGTRLTVL.